This TCR beta chain derives from a study of technical replicates of blood from a few donors. TCRdb's copy holds only in-frame clones and misses some; the assay was immunoSEQ multiplex PCR. The table shows under 85,000 clones, with about 90% occurring only once. The ends were cut back, 4 bases at V and 8 bases at J, with 24 bases in the middle. Germline V gene sequence: CDR1 SGDLS, CDR2 YYNGEE. The CDR3 contains 17 residues. The TCR originated in a human donor in good health. Some clones in this sample may be carry-over from other donors' samples. Source material: PBMCs. This chain links TRBV9 with TRBJ1-4, with a weak D call TRBD1 (6 bases). CDR3 nucleotides: TGTGCCAGCAGCCCTACTTCACCCGGGACCAGGGGCGAAAAACTGTTTTTT. It codes for CASSPTSPGTRGEKLFF.